The sequence of this TCR beta chain was determined in a study of vaccination effects on CD4 cells after COVID-19. As for this clone: Its cognate antigen is unknown.

Repertoires were generated with immunoSEQ multiplex PCR, while TCRdb's copy carries only in-frame clones and drops some. Here the sample spans just under 65,000 clones, over 70% being singletons. Looked up from germline, CDR1 is MNHEY and CDR2 is SVGAGI. The V and J ends lost 0 bases and 7 bases, in that order; junction bases with no gene match: 3. The CDR3 totals 13 residues. Antigen-specific CD4+ T cell clonotypes were called by their expansion after viral peptide-pool culture in ViraFEST. Cultured cells yielded isolated CD4+ T cells after 10 days. Vaccinated recipients, who were negative for nucleocapsid antibodies, had no history of SARS-CoV-2 infection.

The sequences come from CD4+ T cells from PBMCs cultured with HCoV-OC43 spike peptides, collected before COVID-19 vaccination. Subset denoted: HCoV-OC43 spike overlapping peptide pool stimulation. The receptor comes from a human donor who received a COVID-19 vaccine. V gene TRBV6-5 combines with J gene TRBJ2-7; TRBD2 matches at 7 bases. The CDR3 spells CASSYSPGGEQYV. CDR3 sequence (DNA): TGTGCCAGCAGTTACTCCCCCGGGGGGGAGCAGTACGTC.